These 28 T cell receptor beta chains share one sample of origin, sequenced in a study of T-cell memory formation after mild COVID-19. One entry per CDR3 protein, called by TCRdb with MiXCR from the 5' RACE reads. The sample shows 250,000 to 350,000 distinct CDR3 sequences, about a sixth of them seen only once. What was sequenced was PBMCs or a T cell subset sorted from them (not recorded which). The receptors were sampled from a man aged 18 to 30 who had mild COVID-19 (a few samples of this study predate the infection). Cell type and time point are not known.

The chain combines TRBV6-2 or TRBV6-3 with TRBJ2-1; TRBD2 agrees at 8 bases. The germline V gene encodes CDR1 MNHEY and CDR2 SVGEGT. The CDR3 contains 14 residues. Trimming cost V 6 bases and J 4 bases; bases outside gene matches: 5. The DNA of the CDR3 is TGTGCCAGCAGGCTGACTAGCGTTTACAATGAGCAGTTCTTC. Its protein is CASRLTSVYNEQFF.

In this sample, this clonotype turned up a few times. V and J are TRBV7-2 and TRBJ2-5; no clear D gene. Trimming removed 1 base at V and 0 bases at J, with 12 bases between. The CDR3 spans 16 residues. CDR1 and CDR2 (germline): SGHTA, FQGNSA. The CDR3 DNA follows: TGTGCCAGCAGCTTAGTAGGTTGGCAGTACCAAGAGACCCAGTACTTC. Translation gives CASSLVGWQYQETQYF.

The chain recombines TRBV20-1 with TRBJ1-6; D perhaps matches TRBD1 (5 bases). There are 14 residues in the CDR3. CDR1 and CDR2 (germline): DFQATT, SNEGSKA (reference sequence). Trimming took off 3 bases at V and 14 bases at J, with 20 bases between the two ends. The CDR3 bases are TGCAGTGCTAGGAGGGGCGGTGTGACGGGGGCCCTCCACTTT. It yields the protein CSARRGGVTGALHF.

The J gene is TRBJ2-5, the V gene TRBV7-9; 8 bases map to TRBD2. CDR1 SEHNR and CDR2 FQNEAQ come from the germline V gene (reference sequence). CDR3 length equals 17 residues. Trimming took 3 bases from V and 9 from J; bases not matched to a gene: 18. The CDR3 DNA is TGTGCCAGCAGCTTGCCCTATGAGCGGGGGACCGCAGGGGCCCAGTACTTC. Amino acids: CASSLPYERGTAGAQYF. Combining the CDR3 with reference TRBV7-9 and TRBJ2-5 gives the whole variable domain DTGVSQNPRHKITKRGQNVTFRCDPISEHNRLYWYRQTLGQGPEFLTYFQNEAQLEKSRLLSDRFSAERPKGSFSTLEIQRTEQGDSAMYLCASSLPYERGTAGAQYFGPGTRLLVL.

The chain joins TRBV2 to TRBJ2-2; 8 bases are shared with TRBD2. CDR1 and CDR2 from the germline V gene are SNHLY and FYNNEI. Trimming at V came to 6 bases and at J to 5 bases, leaving 11 bases not matched to a gene. This CDR3 contains 16 residues. The CDR3 region has the DNA TGTGCCAGCAGGGGGGGACTAGATGTAAAGACCGGGGAGCTGTTTTTT. Its protein is CASRGGLDVKTGELFF.

The gene calls are TRBV6-2 or TRBV6-3 and TRBJ2-5; D possibly corresponds to TRBD1 (6 bases). This CDR3 has 14 residues. Germline V gene lookup returns CDR1 MNHEY and CDR2 SVGEGT. V was clipped by 7 bases and J by 4 bases, with 16 bases between them. CDR3 sequence: CASTYRGGAETQYF. The CDR3 DNA is TGTGCCAGCACCTACCGAGGGGGAGCAGAGACCCAGTACTTC.

This clonotype was detected a few times. This chain uses TRBV15 with TRBJ2-2; 10 nucleotides align to TRBD1. The ends lost 3 bases at V and 5 bases at J; junction bases unmatched: 3. This CDR3 contains 15 residues. Looked up from germline, CDR1 is LNHNV and CDR2 is YYDKDF (reference sequence). Written as DNA, the CDR3 is TGTGCCACCAGCAGGCGGGACAGGGGAACCGGGGAGCTGTTTTTT. It translates to CATSRRDRGTGELFF.

Here the CDR3 DNA reads TGTGCCAGCACCAACCCAGGGGGCTACGAGCAGTACTTC. Its protein is CASTNPGGYEQYF. The chain couples TRBV6-5 to TRBJ2-7, with TRBD1 identical over 7 bases. V shed 7 bases and J 3 bases; nucleotides not matched to a gene: 6. The CDR3 contains 13 residues. The germline gives CDR1 MNHEY, CDR2 SVGAGI.

This chain uses TRBV4-3 with TRBJ2-3; the match to TRBD2 covers 9 bases. Germline assignment: CDR1 LGHNA and CDR2 YSLEER. The J segment lost 5 bases and the V segment lost 0 bases, leaving 9 bases of the junction unmatched. The CDR3 runs 17 residues. CDR3 in amino acids: CASSQESAGGPLDTQYF. In nucleotides, the CDR3 is TGCGCCAGCAGCCAAGAATCAGCGGGGGGACCCTTAGATACGCAGTATTTT.

This clonotype appeared many times. The chain carries TRBV2 and TRBJ2-1; D ambiguous. From germline, CDR1 is SNHLY and CDR2 FYNNEI. V shed 7 bases and J shed 3 bases, with 10 bases lying between them. CDR3 length: 13 residues. DNA of the CDR3: TGTGCCAGCACCCAGACGAACTACAATGAGCAGTTCTTC. Its protein product is CASTQTNYNEQFF.

The V gene is TRBV3-1, the J gene TRBJ1-3, with D hard to call. Germline V lookup: CDR1 LGHDT, CDR2 YNNKEL (reference sequence). The ends were cut back, 0 bases at V and 0 bases at J, with 6 bases in the middle. The CDR3 is made up of 15 amino acids. CDR3 DNA sequence: TGTGCCAGCAGCCAAGATCGCCGCTCTGGAAACACCATATATTTT. The encoded protein is CASSQDRRSGNTIYF.

This clonotype was seen more than once but under ten times. The chain has TRBV12-3 or TRBV12-4 and TRBJ2-6, with D possibly being TRBD1 (6 bases). The CDR3 has 14 amino acids. With 6 bases removed from V and 2 bases from J, the gap between germline ends came to 8 bases. The CDR3 DNA reads TGTGCCAGCAGAGACAGGCCTGGGGCCAACGTCCTGACTTTC. It is translated as CASRDRPGANVLTF.

This clonotype was seen only a few times. The rearrangement links TRBV2 to TRBJ1-1; D may be TRBD1 (5 bases). Germline CDR1 reads SNHLY; CDR2 reads FYNNEI. CDR3 length: 14 amino acids. The V end was cut by 8 bases, the J end by 5 bases, with 18 bases between. CDR3 nucleotides: TGTGCCAGCGCCACAGGCCCCTCGGGAACTGAAGCTTTCTTT. This translates into CASATGPSGTEAFF.

The chain uses TRBV2 and TRBJ2-3; D perhaps matches TRBD2 (6 bases). Trimming pared 4 bases from V and 4 bases from J, leaving 12 bases between. The CDR3 has 14 amino acids. CDR1 is SNHLY, CDR2 FYNNEI, per germline. The CDR3 here is CASSAGERPDTQYF. In DNA form, the CDR3 reads TGTGCCAGCAGTGCGGGGGAGAGACCAGATACGCAGTATTTT.

The V and J genes are TRBV30 and TRBJ1-1; 7 positions match TRBD1. J was trimmed by 8 bases and V by 2 bases; bases with no gene match: 2. The CDR3 loop spans 11 amino acids. Germline values: CDR1 GTSNPN, CDR2 SVGIG (reference sequence). The CDR3 region is CAWSQGGEAFF. The CDR3 nucleotides are TGTGCCTGGAGTCAGGGGGGAGAAGCTTTCTTT. The whole variable domain, remainder taken from reference TRBV30 and TRBJ1-1, is SQTIHQWPATLVQPVGSPLSLECTVEGTSNPNLYWYRQAAGRGLQLLFYSVGIGQISSEVPQNLSASRPQDRQFILSSKKLLLSDSGFYLCAWSQGGEAFFGQGTRLTVV.

This clonotype was seen only a few times. This chain uses TRBV3-1 with TRBJ2-5; 10 nucleotides line up with TRBD2. The germline V gene has CDR1 LGHDT and CDR2 YNNKEL (reference sequence). The CDR3 covers 14 residues. V lost 4 bases to trimming and J lost 5 bases; unmatched junction nucleotides: 4. The CDR3: CASSPTSGAETQYF. Here the CDR3 DNA reads TGTGCCAGCAGCCCCACTAGCGGGGCCGAGACCCAGTACTTC.

This clonotype was seen a few times. The rearrangement links TRBV6-5 to TRBJ1-2; D perhaps matches TRBD1 (5 bases). The CDR3 contains 17 residues. Between the trimmed V and J ends, which lost 1 base and 7 bases, there was a span of 22 bases. CDR1 is MNHEY and CDR2 is SVGAGI in the germline V gene. This CDR3 reads CASSYLILRGELLGYTF. CDR3 nucleotide sequence: TGTGCCAGCAGTTACTTGATCCTTCGAGGGGAGTTGCTTGGCTACACCTTC.

In this sample, this clonotype turned up a few times. The rearrangement links TRBV4-1 to TRBJ2-7, with a tentative D call TRBD2 (5 bases). Germline V gene sequence: CDR1 MGHRA, CDR2 YSYEKL. This CDR3 contains 14 residues. V gave up 2 bases and J gave up 6 bases, with 14 bases separating them. The CDR3 protein is CASSQPNREAEQYV. In DNA, the CDR3 is TGCGCCAGCAGCCAACCGAACCGGGAAGCCGAGCAGTACGTC.

This clonotype was detected only a few times. V and J are TRBV7-3 and TRBJ2-1; D remains unclear. This CDR3 has 12 residues. Per germline, CDR1 SGHTA and CDR2 FQGTGA. Trimming removed 6 bases at V and 6 bases at J, with 9 bases between. This CDR3 is CASRGRSNEQFF. CDR3 nucleotide sequence: TGTGCCAGCAGGGGCAGGAGCAATGAGCAGTTCTTC.

This clonotype was seen a handful of times. The chain uses TRBV6-5 and TRBJ2-3; TRBD1 agrees at 7 bases. This CDR3 is 12 amino acids long. V shed 6 bases, J shed 7 bases, and the junction held 4 bases outside the gene matches. Looked up from germline, CDR1 is MNHEY and CDR2 is SVGAGI. The DNA for the CDR3 is TGTGCCAGCAGCTCGGGACAGAATACGCAGTATTTT. It codes for CASSSGQNTQYF.

This clonotype was seen only a few times. The gene calls are TRBV7-3 and TRBJ2-2; 8 nucleotides line up with TRBD2. V was pared by 2 bases and J by 1 base, with 6 bases of the junction left unmatched. The CDR3 loop spans 17 amino acids. The germline gives CDR1 SGHTA, CDR2 FQGTGA. Written as DNA, the CDR3 is TGTGCCAGCAGCTTACAGCCTCTAGCGGGGAACACCGGGGAGCTGTTTTTT. Translated, it gives CASSLQPLAGNTGELFF.

The chain combines TRBV11-2 with TRBJ1-1, with a tentative D call TRBD1 (5 bases). There are 14 residues in the CDR3. The germline gives CDR1 SGHAT, CDR2 FQNNGV. The ends were cut back, 5 bases at V and 5 bases at J, with 15 bases in the middle. The CDR3 DNA reads as TGTGCCAGCAGCCGTTGGGAAGGGGATACTGAAGCTTTCTTT. Amino acid sequence: CASSRWEGDTEAFF.

This clonotype was found a few times. Here the CDR3 reads CASSKHTGNQPQHF. CDR3 nucleotides: TGCGCCAGCAGCAAACATACGGGCAATCAGCCCCAGCATTTT. This chain connects TRBV4-3 to TRBJ1-5; no firm D call. Trimming removed 5 bases from V and 2 bases from J, with 10 bases in between. The germline V gene encodes CDR1 LGHNA and CDR2 YSLEER. The CDR3 covers 14 residues.

The chain has TRBV12-3 or TRBV12-4 and TRBJ2-1, with D unclear. The V end lost 2 bases, the J end lost 9 bases, and 8 bases lay between the germline ends. This CDR3 is 12 amino acids long. The CDR3 region is CASSLIGSEQFF. The CDR3 DNA sequence: TGTGCCAGCAGTTTAATTGGCAGTGAGCAGTTCTTC.

The V gene is TRBV12-3 or TRBV12-4, the J gene TRBJ2-3, with TRBD1 matching over 10 bases. This CDR3 contains 18 residues. V trimming: 3 bases; J trimming: 2 bases; junction bases outside the gene matches: 11. The CDR3 bases are TGTGCCAGCAGTTTGAGTTGGGGAGACAGGGGGCCCACAGATACGCAGTATTTT. Protein: CASSLSWGDRGPTDTQYF.

The genes are TRBV4-3 and TRBJ1-1; D might be TRBD1 (6 bases). Germline CDR1 is LGHNA and CDR2 is YSLEER. CDR3 size: 14 residues. With 2 bases removed from V and 4 bases from J, the gap between germline ends came to 11 bases. CDR3 sequence: CASSQSGAATEAFF. The CDR3 nucleotides read TGCGCCAGCAGCCAATCGGGGGCGGCCACTGAAGCTTTCTTT.

The chain carries TRBV4-3 and TRBJ1-1; D gene ambiguous. Germline V gene data show CDR1 as LGHNA and CDR2 as YSLEER. V shed 3 bases and J shed 1 base, with 6 bases lying between them. CDR3 length: 13 residues. The CDR3 DNA reads TGCGCCAGCAGCCATTCAGCGAACACTGAAGCTTTCTTT. Amino acid sequence: CASSHSANTEAFF.

This clonotype has just a few counts. The chain combines TRBV6-2 or TRBV6-3 with TRBJ2-3; D is uncertain. V lost 2 bases to trimming and J lost 2 bases, with 2 bases between them. Germline V gene sequence: CDR1 MNHEY, CDR2 SVGEGT. The CDR3 runs 12 residues. CDR3 sequence reads: CASSYNTDTQYF. CDR3 in DNA: TGTGCCAGCAGTTACAACACAGATACGCAGTATTTT.